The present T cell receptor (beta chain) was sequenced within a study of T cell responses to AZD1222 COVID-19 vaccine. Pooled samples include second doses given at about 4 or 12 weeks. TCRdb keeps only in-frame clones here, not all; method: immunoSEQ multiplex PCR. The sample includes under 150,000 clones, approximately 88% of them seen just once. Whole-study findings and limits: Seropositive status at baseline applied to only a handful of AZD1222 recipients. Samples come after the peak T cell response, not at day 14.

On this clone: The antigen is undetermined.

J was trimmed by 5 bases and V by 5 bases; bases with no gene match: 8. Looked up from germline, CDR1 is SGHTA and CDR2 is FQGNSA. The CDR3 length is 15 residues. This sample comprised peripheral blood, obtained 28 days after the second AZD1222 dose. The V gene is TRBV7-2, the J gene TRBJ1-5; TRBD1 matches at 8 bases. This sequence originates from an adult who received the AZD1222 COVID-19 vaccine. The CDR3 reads CASSQEQGVYQPQHF. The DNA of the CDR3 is TGTGCCAGCAGCCAAGAACAGGGGGTTTATCAGCCCCAGCATTTT. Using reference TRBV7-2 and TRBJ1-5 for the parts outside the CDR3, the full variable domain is GAGVSQSPSNKVTEKGKDVELRCDPISGHTALYWYRQSLGQGLEFLIYFQGNSAPDKSGLPSDRFSAERTGGSVSTLTIQRTQQEDSAVYLCASSQEQGVYQPQHFGDGTRLSIL.